Below, 21 T cell receptor beta chains from the same sample are listed, as sequenced in a study of beta chain features in type 1 diabetes. The investigators reverse transcribed all of the isolated RNA, so they sequenced expressed TCRB transcripts. Using immunoSEQ multiplex PCR, the repertoire was profiled, and TCRdb retains in-frame clones only, with some absent. The sample yields about 140,000 clones, 6.9% seen once. The sequenced sample consisted of central memory CD4+ T cells from blood. Receptors originate from a woman aged 25 to 39 in good health.

The table lists this clone with a few counts. The rearrangement uses TRBV7-9 and TRBJ2-3; 11 bases are shared with TRBD2. The CDR3 is made up of 15 amino acids. The V gene's germline CDR1 is SEHNR and CDR2 FQNEAQ (reference sequence). V was pared by 6 bases and J by 1 base, with 3 bases of the junction left unmatched. CDR3 protein: CASRQGLAGTDTQYF. The CDR3 DNA reads TGTGCCAGCAGACAGGGACTAGCGGGCACAGATACGCAGTATTTT.

V gene TRBV18 combines with J gene TRBJ1-3; D unclear. CDR1 is KGHSH, CDR2 LQKENI, per germline. This CDR3 region has 15 residues. V lost 4 bases and J lost 0, with 10 bases in between. The CDR3 DNA sequence: TGTGCCAGCTCACGCGCCGACACCTCTGGAAACACCATATATTTT. Encoded protein: CASSRADTSGNTIYF.

This clone was seen a handful of times. The gene calls are TRBV6-1 and TRBJ2-3; D remains ambiguous. This CDR3 has 11 amino acids. Trimming took 10 bases from V and 0 from J, leaving 5 bases between them. The germline V gene has CDR1 MNHNS and CDR2 SASEGT. CDR3 nucleotide sequence: TGTGCCACGAGGAGCACAGATACGCAGTATTTT. Translating gives CATRSTDTQYF.

CDR3 coding DNA: TGTGCCAGCAGCTTAAGGACAGGGGGCCAAGAGACCCAGTACTTC. This translates into CASSLRTGGQETQYF. The chain links TRBV7-6 to TRBJ2-5; TRBD1 matches 10 bases. The V gene end was trimmed by 2 bases and the J gene end by 1 base; junction bases not matched to a gene: 1. The germline V gene encodes CDR1 SGHVS and CDR2 FNYEAQ. The CDR3 has 15 residues.

The gene calls are TRBV13 and TRBJ1-2, with D possibly being TRBD1 (6 bases). V lost 6 bases and J 7 bases, leaving 27 bases between the germline ends. This CDR3 is 17 amino acids long. The germline V gene encodes CDR1 PRHDT and CDR2 FYEKMQ (reference sequence). The CDR3 is CASSSSQGEGGMAGYTF. The CDR3 coding sequence is TGTGCCAGCAGTTCGTCCCAGGGAGAAGGGGGTATGGCTGGCTACACCTTC. The entire variable domain, with the rest obtained from reference TRBV13 and TRBJ1-2, is as follows: AAGVIQSPRHLIKEKRETATLKCYPIPRHDTVYWYQQGPGQDPQFLISFYEKMQSDKGSIPDRFSAQQFSDYHSELNMSSLELGDSALYFCASSSSQGEGGMAGYTFGSGTRLTVV.

The chain recombines TRBV5-4 with TRBJ1-1; a possible D gene is TRBD1 (6 bases). The CDR3 consists of 14 residues. Germline V gives CDR1 SGHNT, CDR2 YYREEE (reference sequence). Trimming removed 3 bases from V and 3 bases from J, with 12 bases in between. The CDR3 nucleotides are TGTGCCAGCAGCTCAACAGGGTGGCACACTGAAGCTTTCTTT. Amino acid sequence: CASSSTGWHTEAFF.

A few counts support this clone. The gene calls are TRBV6-4 and TRBJ2-1, with D perhaps TRBD1 (6 bases). V was shortened by 0 bases and J by 7 bases, with 10 bases between the two germline ends. CDR3 length: 14 residues. The germline gives CDR1 MRHNA, CDR2 SNTAGT. Here the CDR3 reads CASSDSNRGNEQFF. The CDR3 DNA reads TGTGCCAGCAGTGACTCGAATAGGGGGAATGAGCAGTTCTTC.

This clone was seen only a few times. The chain is built from TRBV9 and TRBJ1-1; the D gene is possibly TRBD1 (6 bases). Trimming pared 4 bases from V and 4 bases from J, leaving 17 bases between. Germline V gives CDR1 SGDLS, CDR2 YYNGEE. The CDR3 is 15 amino acids. The CDR3 loop is CASSPVRGSSTEAFF. In nucleotides, the CDR3 is TGTGCCAGCAGCCCGGTCAGGGGCTCGAGCACTGAAGCTTTCTTT.

In this sample, this clone turned up a few times. This chain links TRBV18 with TRBJ1-5; D possibly corresponds to TRBD1 (6 bases). The V gene lost 4 bases and the J gene lost 3 bases, with 7 bases spanning the gap. Germline V gene data show CDR1 as KGHSH and CDR2 as LQKENI. This CDR3 comprises 13 residues. CDR3 sequence reads: CASSRDNNQPQHF. The CDR3 nucleotides are TGTGCCAGCTCACGGGACAACAATCAGCCCCAGCATTTT.

The sample holds many counts of this clone. V and J are TRBV4-2 and TRBJ2-5, with 12 bases matching TRBD2. Unmatched junction bases numbered 8, after V lost 5 bases and J lost 7 bases. Germline V gene sequence: CDR1 LGHNA, CDR2 YNFKEQ. The CDR3 has 15 amino acids. The CDR3 nucleotides read TGTGCCAGCAGCTTAGGACTAGCGGGATTGGGGACCCAGTACTTC. Its translation: CASSLGLAGLGTQYF.

This clone came up a few times. The rearrangement uses TRBV11-2 and TRBJ1-4; 7 bases fit TRBD1. Germline CDR1 reads SGHAT; CDR2 reads FQNNGV. There are 16 residues in the CDR3. The V segment lost 4 bases and the J segment 7 bases; nucleotides outside the gene matches: 12. CDR3 amino acids: CASSSGRDRVSEKLFF. The CDR3 DNA reads TGTGCCAGCAGCTCCGGCCGGGACAGAGTATCTGAAAAACTGTTTTTT.

This chain connects TRBV18 to TRBJ2-7, with D possibly matching TRBD1 (6 bases). This CDR3 spans 15 amino acids. The germline V and J ends were trimmed by 2 bases and 5 bases, with 16 bases remaining between them. Germline CDR1 reads KGHSH; CDR2 reads LQKENI. This CDR3 reads CASSPNPARGHEQYF. The CDR3 DNA reads as TGTGCCAGCTCACCAAATCCGGCCAGGGGCCACGAGCAGTACTTC.

This clone turned up a few times. The chain carries TRBV30 and TRBJ2-7; 8 bases agree with TRBD1. CDR1 GTSNPN and CDR2 SVGIG come from the germline V gene (reference sequence). V shed 2 bases and J 4 bases; nucleotides not matched to a gene: 10. The CDR3 totals 15 residues. The CDR3 sequence is CAWSSWDRPSYEQYF. In nucleotides, the CDR3 is TGTGCCTGGAGTTCCTGGGACAGGCCGTCGTACGAGCAGTACTTC.

The V and J genes are TRBV29-1 and TRBJ2-5, with 8 bases aligning to TRBD1. CDR1 is SQVTM, CDR2 ANQGSEA, per germline. CDR3 size: 16 residues. The V gene end was trimmed by 6 bases and the J gene end by 1 base; junction bases not matched to a gene: 13. The CDR3 reads CSVGTGSWSIQETQYF. CDR3 DNA sequence: TGCAGCGTGGGGACAGGCTCTTGGAGCATCCAAGAGACCCAGTACTTC.

This clone was counted between two and nine times. The rearrangement joins TRBV6-5 to TRBJ2-4; D ambiguous. Deletions cut 5 bases from V and 4 bases from J, with 6 bases between. Germline CDR1 reads MNHEY; CDR2 reads SVGAGI. The CDR3 is 12 amino acids. The CDR3 coding sequence is TGTGCCAGCAGTCATCAGAAAAACATTCAGTACTTC. It specifies CASSHQKNIQYF.

The table lists this clone with a few counts. The CDR3 DNA sequence: TGTGCCAGCTCACCAAAGACTAGCGGTTTCTACGAGCAGTACTTC. Amino acid sequence: CASSPKTSGFYEQYF. This chain links TRBV18 with TRBJ2-7; the match to TRBD2 covers 9 bases. With 2 bases clipped from V and 3 bases from J, the junction kept 5 bases outside the gene matches. Looked up from germline, CDR1 is KGHSH and CDR2 is LQKENI. The CDR3 contains 15 residues.

This rearrangement joins TRBV6-5 to TRBJ2-5; a possible D gene is TRBD1 (5 bases). Trimming removed 0 bases at V and 1 base at J, with 12 bases between. CDR1 is MNHEY and CDR2 is SVGAGI in the germline V gene. The CDR3 length is 16 residues. CDR3 amino acids: CASSYSATGTQETQYF. CDR3 nucleotides: TGTGCCAGCAGTTACTCGGCCACAGGAACCCAAGAGACCCAGTACTTC.

This clone has a count of ten or more. The genes are TRBV7-2 and TRBJ2-5; D may be TRBD2 (5 bases). The CDR3 length is 12 residues. The germline gives CDR1 SGHTA, CDR2 FQGNSA. V lost 4 bases, J lost 13 bases, and 16 bases lay in between. The chain's CDR3 is CASSSLTSTRYF. The DNA of the CDR3 is TGTGCCAGCAGCTCTTTAACTAGTACTCGGTACTTC.

This clone was found a few times. The rearrangement links TRBV4-1 to TRBJ2-1; 7 bases are a match to TRBD1. From germline, CDR1 is MGHRA and CDR2 YSYEKL. The length of the CDR3 is 15 residues. Unmatched junction bases numbered 5, after V lost 1 base and J lost 5 bases. CDR3 nucleotides: TGCGCCAGCAGCCAAGGTAGACAGGGCGACAATGAGCAGTTCTTC. The encoded protein is CASSQGRQGDNEQFF.

The chain couples TRBV14 to TRBJ2-1; 7 nucleotides align to TRBD2. V lost 4 bases, J lost 3 bases, and 9 bases stayed unmatched. Germline CDR1 SGHDN, CDR2 FVKESK. This CDR3 has 16 amino acids. The CDR3 sequence: CASSPWASGLYNEQFF. The CDR3, as DNA: TGTGCCAGCAGCCCCTGGGCTAGCGGACTCTACAATGAGCAGTTCTTC.

This clone showed up just a few times. The rearrangement uses TRBV19 and TRBJ2-1; a possible D gene is TRBD1 (5 bases). The CDR3 totals 15 residues. V dropped 6 bases and J dropped 2 bases, with 14 bases sitting between them. Germline V gene data show CDR1 as LNHDA and CDR2 as SQIVND (reference sequence). The CDR3 sequence: CASRPGPGPYNEQFF. The CDR3 DNA follows: TGTGCCAGTAGACCAGGACCAGGGCCCTACAATGAGCAGTTCTTC.